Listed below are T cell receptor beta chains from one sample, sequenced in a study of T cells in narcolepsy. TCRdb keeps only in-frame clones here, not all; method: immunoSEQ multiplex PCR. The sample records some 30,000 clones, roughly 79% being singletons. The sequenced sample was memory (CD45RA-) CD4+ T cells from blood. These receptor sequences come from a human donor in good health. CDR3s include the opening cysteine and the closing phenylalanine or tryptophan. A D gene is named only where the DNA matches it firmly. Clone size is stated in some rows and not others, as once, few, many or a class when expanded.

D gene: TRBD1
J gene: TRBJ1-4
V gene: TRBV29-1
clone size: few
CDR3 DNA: TGCAGCGTTGCAAAAGGGGGACAGGAAAAACTGTTTTTT
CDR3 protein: CSVAKGGQEKLFF

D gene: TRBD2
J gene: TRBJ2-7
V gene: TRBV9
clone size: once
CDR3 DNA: TGTGCCAGCAGCGCCCGGGATTCGGGGGGGCTCTACGAGCAGTACTTC
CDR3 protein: CASSARDSGGLYEQYF

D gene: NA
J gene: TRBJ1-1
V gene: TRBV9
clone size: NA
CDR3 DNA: TGTGCCAGCAGCGTATCCCCAGAGTTGAACACTGAAGCTTTCTTT
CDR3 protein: CASSVSPELNTEAFF

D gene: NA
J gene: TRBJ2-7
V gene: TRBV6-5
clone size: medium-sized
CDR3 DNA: TGTGCCAGCAGCCGGGACACCACCTACGAGCAGTACTTC
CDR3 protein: CASSRDTTYEQYF

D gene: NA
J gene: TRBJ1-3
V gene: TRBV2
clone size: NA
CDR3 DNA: TGTGCCAGCATTCGCCAAGGGGGGTCTGGAAACACCATATATTTT
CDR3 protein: CASIRQGGSGNTIYF

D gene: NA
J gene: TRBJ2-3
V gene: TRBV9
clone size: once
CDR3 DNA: TGTGCCAGCAGCGTAGCTGGTAGCGGCTTCAGCACAGATACGCAGTATTTT
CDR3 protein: CASSVAGSGFSTDTQYF

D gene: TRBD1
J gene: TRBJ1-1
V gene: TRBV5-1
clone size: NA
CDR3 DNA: TGCGCCAGCAACGACCAAGGGGGCCCTGAAGCTTTCTTT
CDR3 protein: CASNDQGGPEAFF

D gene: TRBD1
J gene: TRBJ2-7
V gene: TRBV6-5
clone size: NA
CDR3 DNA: TGTGCCAGCAGGCCCGGGACAGGGGGCTTCTACGAGCAGTACTTC
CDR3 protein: CASRPGTGGFYEQYF

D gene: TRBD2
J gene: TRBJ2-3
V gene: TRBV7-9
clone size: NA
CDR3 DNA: TGTGCCAGCAGCTTATACGGCCGCGGGAGTTCAGATACGCAGTATTTT
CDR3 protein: CASSLYGRGSSDTQYF

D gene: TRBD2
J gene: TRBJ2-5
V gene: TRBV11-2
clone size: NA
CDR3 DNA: TGTGCCAGCCTACTTCTTAGCGGGAGGAATGAGCAGTACTTC
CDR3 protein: CASLLLSGRNEQYF